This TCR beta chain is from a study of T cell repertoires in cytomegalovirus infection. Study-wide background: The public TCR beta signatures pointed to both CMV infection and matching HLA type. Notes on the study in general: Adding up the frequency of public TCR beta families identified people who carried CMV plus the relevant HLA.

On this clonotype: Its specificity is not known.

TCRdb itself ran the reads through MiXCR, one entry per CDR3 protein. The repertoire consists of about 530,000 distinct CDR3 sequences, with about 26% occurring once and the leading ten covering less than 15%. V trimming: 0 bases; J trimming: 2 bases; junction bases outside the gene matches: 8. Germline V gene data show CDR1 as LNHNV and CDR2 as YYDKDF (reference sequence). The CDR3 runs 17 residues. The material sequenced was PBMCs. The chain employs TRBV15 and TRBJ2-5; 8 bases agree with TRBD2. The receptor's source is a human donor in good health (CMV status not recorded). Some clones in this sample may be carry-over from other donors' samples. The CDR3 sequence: CATSRDFAGGGQETQYF. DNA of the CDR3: TGTGCCACCAGCAGAGATTTCGCGGGAGGAGGACAAGAGACCCAGTACTTC.